This TCR beta chain was sequenced during a study of blood T cells in healthy people across ages. The study, taken as a whole, reports: Measured against age, TCR beta diversity per million T cells decreased in a roughly linear manner.

Through a sample-barcoded 5' primer and a J-beta primer mix, a second PCR was run for 7 to 11 cycles. TCRdb passed the 5' RACE reads through MiXCR, listing each CDR3 protein once. The profile covers 1.8 million or so distinct CDR3 sequences, with roughly two fifths appearing a single time and more than 20% taken by the ten largest. As for this clonotype: Antigen: not known.

CDR1 is SQVTM and CDR2 is ANQGSEA in the germline V gene. This CDR3 has 15 residues. The receptor's source is a human donor in good health. V gene TRBV29-1 combines with J gene TRBJ2-7; 7 bases fit TRBD1. The tail of the sequence fits TRBJ2-5 better, so the J call may be wrong. Sequencing used blood. The CDR3 sequence is CSVIPGTDSQETQYF. In nucleotides, the CDR3 is TGCAGCGTTATTCCCGGGACAGATTCCCAAGAGACCCAGTACTTC.